This TCR beta chain originates from a study of blood T cells in healthy people across ages. Study-wide findings and caveats: Greater diversity and more naive CD4+ cells were seen in long-lived donors than in aged donors. As age increased, TCR beta diversity per million T cells fell in a roughly linear fashion.

The CDR3 is 16 amino acids. The germline V gene has CDR1 SGHRS and CDR2 YFSETQ. V was clipped by 4 bases and J by 10 bases; unmatched bases: 14. The use of a sample-barcoded 5' primer and a J-beta primer mix characterized a second PCR of about 6 to 12 cycles. Each TCR beta cDNA got a 12-nucleotide random molecular identifier. MiXCR was run by TCRdb on the 5' RACE reads, yielding one entry per CDR3 protein. The data hold 650,000 to 700,000 distinct CDR3 sequences, with roughly half observed a single time. Donors were healthy Caucasian individuals from Russia aged about 6 to 95. A note on this clonotype: The antigen is not known.

The sequence was collected from a woman older than 75 in good health. The rearrangement joins TRBV5-1 to TRBJ1-4; 9 bases line up with TRBD1. Sequencing used blood. The CDR3 here is CASSATATGGQGKLFF. The CDR3 DNA reads as TGCGCCAGCAGCGCCACGGCCACAGGGGGACAGGGAAAACTGTTTTTT. Together with reference TRBV5-1 and TRBJ1-4, the CDR3 gives the full variable domain: KAGVTQTPRYLIKTRGQQVTLSCSPISGHRSVSWYQQTPGQGLQFLFEYFSETQRNKGNFPGRFSGRQFSNSRSEMNVSTLELGDSALYLCASSATATGGQGKLFFGSGTQLSVL.